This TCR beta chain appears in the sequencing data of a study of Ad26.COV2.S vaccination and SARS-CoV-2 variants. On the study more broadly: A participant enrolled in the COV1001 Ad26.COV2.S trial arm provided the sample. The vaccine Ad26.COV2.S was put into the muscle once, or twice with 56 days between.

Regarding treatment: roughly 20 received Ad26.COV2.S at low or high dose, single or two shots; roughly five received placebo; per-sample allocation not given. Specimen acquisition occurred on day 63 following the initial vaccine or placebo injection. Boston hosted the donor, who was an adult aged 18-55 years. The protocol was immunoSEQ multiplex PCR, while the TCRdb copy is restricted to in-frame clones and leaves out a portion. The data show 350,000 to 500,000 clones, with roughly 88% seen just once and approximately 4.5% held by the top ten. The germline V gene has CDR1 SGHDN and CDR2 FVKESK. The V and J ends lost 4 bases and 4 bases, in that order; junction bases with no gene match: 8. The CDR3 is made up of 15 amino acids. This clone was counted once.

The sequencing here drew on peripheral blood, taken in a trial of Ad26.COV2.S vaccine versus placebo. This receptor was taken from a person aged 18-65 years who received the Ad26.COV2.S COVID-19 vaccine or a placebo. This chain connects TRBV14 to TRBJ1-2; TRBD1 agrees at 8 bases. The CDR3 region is CASSRLPGQVYGYTF. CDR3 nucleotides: TGTGCCAGCAGCCGTCTCCCGGGACAGGTCTATGGCTACACCTTC.